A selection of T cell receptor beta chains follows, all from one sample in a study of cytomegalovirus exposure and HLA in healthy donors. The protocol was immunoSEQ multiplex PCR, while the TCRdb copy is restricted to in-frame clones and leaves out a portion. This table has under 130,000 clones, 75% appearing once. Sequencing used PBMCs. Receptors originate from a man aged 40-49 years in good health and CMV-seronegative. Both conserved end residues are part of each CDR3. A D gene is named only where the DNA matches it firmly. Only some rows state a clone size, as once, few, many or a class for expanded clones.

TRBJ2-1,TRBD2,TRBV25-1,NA,TGTGCCAGCAGTAGCGGCGGGAGGGGTTACAATGAGCAGTTCTTC,CASSSGGRGYNEQFF
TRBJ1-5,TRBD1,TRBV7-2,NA,TGTGCCAGCGGCGGACCGGGACAGGTGGGGAGGGGTAGCAATCAGCCCCAGCATTTT,CASGGPGQVGRGSNQPQHF
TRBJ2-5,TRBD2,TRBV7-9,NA,TGTGCCAGCAGCCCCAGCGGGAATCAAGAGACCCAGTACTTC,CASSPSGNQETQYF
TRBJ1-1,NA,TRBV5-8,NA,TGTGCCAGCAGCCCAGGGACACGCACTGAAGCTTTCTTT,CASSPGTRTEAFF
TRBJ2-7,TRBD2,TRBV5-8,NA,TGTGCCAGCAGCTGGGTTAGCGGGAGGGGTTTCTACGAGCAGTACTTC,CASSWVSGRGFYEQYF
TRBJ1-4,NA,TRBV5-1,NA,TGCGCCAGCAGCTTGTACAGTAATGAAAAACTGTTTTTT,CASSLYSNEKLFF
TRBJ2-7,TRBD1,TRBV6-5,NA,TGTGCCACCTGGACAGGGGGTGGGTACGAGCAGTACTTC,CATWTGGGYEQYF
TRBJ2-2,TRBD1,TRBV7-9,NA,TGTGCCAGCAGCTTATCGACAGGGTTCACCGGGGAGCTGTTTTTT,CASSLSTGFTGELFF
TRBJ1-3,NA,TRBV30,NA,TGTGCCTGGAGTGTACGGGGGGCTGGAAACACCATATATTTT,CAWSVRGAGNTIYF
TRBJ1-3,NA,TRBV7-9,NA,TGTGCCAGCAGCTCACCACGGGGGGGCAGGAGCTCTGGAAACACCATATATTTT,CASSSPRGGRSSGNTIYF
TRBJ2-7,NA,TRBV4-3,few,TGCGCCAGCAGCCAATCTCCGGGGGTAGGGGTCGAGCAGTACTTC,CASSQSPGVGVEQYF
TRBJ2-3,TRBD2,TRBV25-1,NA,TGTGCCAGCAGTGAGGGACTAGCGGGATACACAGATACGCAGTATTTT,CASSEGLAGYTDTQYF
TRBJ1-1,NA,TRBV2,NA,TGTGCCAGCAGTGAAGAGGGGCACACTGAAGCTTTCTTT,CASSEEGHTEAFF
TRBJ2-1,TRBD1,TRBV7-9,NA,TGTGCCAGCAGCCCAAACCGGGACAGGGAGGCCGATGAGCAGTTCTTC,CASSPNRDREADEQFF
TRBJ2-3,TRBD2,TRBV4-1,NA,TGCGCCAGCAGCCAACTATCTACTAGCGGATGGACAGATACGCAGTATTTT,CASSQLSTSGWTDTQYF
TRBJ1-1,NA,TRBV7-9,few,TGTTCCAGCATGGGGCGGAGGGCTGAAGCTTTCTTT,CSSMGRRAEAFF
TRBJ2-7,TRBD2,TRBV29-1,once,TGCAGCGTTGGAGCGGGGGCCTACGAGCAGTACTTC,CSVGAGAYEQYF
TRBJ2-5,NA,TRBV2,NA,TGTGCCAGCCACAGTCAAGAGACCCAGTACTTC,CASHSQETQYF
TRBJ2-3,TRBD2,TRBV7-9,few,TGTGCCAGCAGCGGGACTAGCAGTAGCACAGATACGCAGTATTTT,CASSGTSSSTDTQYF
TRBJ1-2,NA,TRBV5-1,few,TGCGCCAGCAGCTTTCTAGGTGGCTACACCTTC,CASSFLGGYTF
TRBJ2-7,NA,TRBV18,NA,TGTGCCAGCTCACTGGCGAGGGGGGGCGAGCAGTACTTC,CASSLARGGEQYF